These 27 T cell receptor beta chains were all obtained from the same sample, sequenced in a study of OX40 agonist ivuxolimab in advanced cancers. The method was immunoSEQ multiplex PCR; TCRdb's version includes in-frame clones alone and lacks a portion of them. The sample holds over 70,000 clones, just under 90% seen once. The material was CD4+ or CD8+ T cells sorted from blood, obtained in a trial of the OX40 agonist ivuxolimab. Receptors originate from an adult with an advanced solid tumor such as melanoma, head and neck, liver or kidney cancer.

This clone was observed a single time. CDR3 nucleotides: TGCGCCAGCAGCCGTCCGGGACAGGGGGCTGCGAACTATGGCTACACCTTC. This encodes CASSRPGQGAANYGYTF. The chain couples TRBV4-1 to TRBJ1-2, with 12 bases that match TRBD1. V lost 4 bases, J lost 2 bases, and 8 bases stayed unmatched. The germline gives CDR1 MGHRA, CDR2 YSYEKL. The CDR3 runs 17 residues.

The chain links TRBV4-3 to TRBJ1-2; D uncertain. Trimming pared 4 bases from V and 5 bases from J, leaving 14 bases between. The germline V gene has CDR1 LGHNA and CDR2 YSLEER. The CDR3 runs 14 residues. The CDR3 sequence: CASSPEGFRYGYTF. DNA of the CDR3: TGCGCCAGCAGCCCCGAAGGGTTCAGATATGGCTACACCTTC.

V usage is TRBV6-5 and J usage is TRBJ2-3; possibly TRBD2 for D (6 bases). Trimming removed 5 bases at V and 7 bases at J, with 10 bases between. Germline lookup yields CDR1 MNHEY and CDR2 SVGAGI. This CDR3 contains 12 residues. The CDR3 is CASSAGGYTQYF. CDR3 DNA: TGTGCCAGCAGTGCCGGGGGTTATACGCAGTATTTT.

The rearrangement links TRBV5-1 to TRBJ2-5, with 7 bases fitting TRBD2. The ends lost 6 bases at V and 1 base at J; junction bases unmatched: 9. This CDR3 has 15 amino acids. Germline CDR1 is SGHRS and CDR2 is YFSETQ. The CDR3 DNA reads TGCGCCAGCACCCCCCGCAGCGGGGTCCAAGAGACCCAGTACTTC. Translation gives CASTPRSGVQETQYF.

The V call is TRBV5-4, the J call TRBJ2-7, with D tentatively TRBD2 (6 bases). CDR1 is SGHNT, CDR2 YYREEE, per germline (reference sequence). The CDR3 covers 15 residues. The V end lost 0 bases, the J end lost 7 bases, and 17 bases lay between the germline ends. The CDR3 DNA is TGTGCCAGCAGCTTGGATGGGCGCGCCGGGGGAGAGCAGTACTTC. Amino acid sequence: CASSLDGRAGGEQYF.

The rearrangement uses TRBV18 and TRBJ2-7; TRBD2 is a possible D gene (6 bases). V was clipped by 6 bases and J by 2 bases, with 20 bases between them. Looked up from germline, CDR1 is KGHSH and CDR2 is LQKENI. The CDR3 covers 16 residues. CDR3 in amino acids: CASSPGARGGAYEQYF. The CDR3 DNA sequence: TGTGCCAGCTCGCCGGGAGCCCGGGGCGGGGCCTACGAGCAGTACTTC. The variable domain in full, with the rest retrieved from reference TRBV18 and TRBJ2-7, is NAGVMQNPRHLVRRRGQEARLRCSPMKGHSHVYWYRQLPEEGLKFMVYLQKENIIDESGMPKERFSAEFPKEGPSILRIQQVVRGDSAAYFCASSPGARGGAYEQYFGPGTRLTVT.

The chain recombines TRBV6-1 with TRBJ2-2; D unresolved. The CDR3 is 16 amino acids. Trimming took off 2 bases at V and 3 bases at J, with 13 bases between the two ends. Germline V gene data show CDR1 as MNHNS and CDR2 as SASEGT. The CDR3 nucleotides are TGTGCCAGCAGTGAAAGGGTCAGGTTGGACACCGGGGAGCTGTTTTTT. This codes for CASSERVRLDTGELFF.

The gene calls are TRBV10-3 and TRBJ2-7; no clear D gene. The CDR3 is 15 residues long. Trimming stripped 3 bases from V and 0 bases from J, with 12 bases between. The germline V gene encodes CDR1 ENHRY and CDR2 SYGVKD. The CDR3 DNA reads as TGTGCCATCAGTGAAGGCGTCTCGAGCTCCTACGAGCAGTACTTC. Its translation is CAISEGVSSSYEQYF.

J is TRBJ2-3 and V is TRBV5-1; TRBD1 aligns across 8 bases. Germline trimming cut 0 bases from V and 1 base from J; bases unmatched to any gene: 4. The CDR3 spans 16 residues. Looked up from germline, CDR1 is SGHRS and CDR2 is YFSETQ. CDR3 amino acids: CASSLETTGGTDTQYF. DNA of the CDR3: TGCGCCAGCAGCTTGGAGACGACAGGGGGCACAGATACGCAGTATTTT.

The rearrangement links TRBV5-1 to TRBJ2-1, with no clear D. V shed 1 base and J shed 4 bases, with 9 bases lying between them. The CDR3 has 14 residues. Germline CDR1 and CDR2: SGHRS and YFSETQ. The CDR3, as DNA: TGCGCCAGCAGCTTGACAGTGGGTTACAATGAGCAGTTCTTC. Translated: CASSLTVGYNEQFF.

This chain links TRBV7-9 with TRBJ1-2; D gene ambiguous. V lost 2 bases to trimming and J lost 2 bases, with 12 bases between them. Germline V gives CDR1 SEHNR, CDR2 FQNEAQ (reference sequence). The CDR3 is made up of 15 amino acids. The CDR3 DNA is TGTGCCAGCAGCTTACAGGTCGTAACGAACTATGGCTACACCTTC. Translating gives CASSLQVVTNYGYTF. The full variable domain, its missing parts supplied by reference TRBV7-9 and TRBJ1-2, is DTGVSQNPRHKITKRGQNVTFRCDPISEHNRLYWYRQTLGQGPEFLTYFQNEAQLEKSRLLSDRFSAERPKGSFSTLEIQRTEQGDSAMYLCASSLQVVTNYGYTFGSGTRLTVV.

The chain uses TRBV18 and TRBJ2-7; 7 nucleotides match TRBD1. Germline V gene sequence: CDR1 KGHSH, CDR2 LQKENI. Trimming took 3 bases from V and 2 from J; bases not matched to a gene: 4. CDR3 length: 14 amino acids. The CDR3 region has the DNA TGTGCCAGCTCACCGACGACAGGGACCTACGAGCAGTACTTC. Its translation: CASSPTTGTYEQYF.

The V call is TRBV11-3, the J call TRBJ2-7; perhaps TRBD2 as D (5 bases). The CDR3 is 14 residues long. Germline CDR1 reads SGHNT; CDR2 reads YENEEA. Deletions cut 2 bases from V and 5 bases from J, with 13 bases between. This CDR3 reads CASSLSRTSDEQYF. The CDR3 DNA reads TGTGCCAGCAGCTTAAGCAGGACTTCTGACGAGCAGTACTTC. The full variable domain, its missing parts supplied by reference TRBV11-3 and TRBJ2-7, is EAGVVQSPRYKIIEKKQPVAFWCNPISGHNTLYWYLQNLGQGPELLIRYENEEAVDDSQLPKDRFSAERLKGVDSTLKIQPAELGDSAVYLCASSLSRTSDEQYFGPGTRLTVT.

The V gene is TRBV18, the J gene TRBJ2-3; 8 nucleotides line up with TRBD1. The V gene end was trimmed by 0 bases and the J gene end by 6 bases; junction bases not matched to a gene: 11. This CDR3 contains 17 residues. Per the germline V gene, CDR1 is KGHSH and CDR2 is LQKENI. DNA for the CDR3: TGTGCCAGCTCACCACCGAGTGGGCGACAGGGGATCGATACGCAGTATTTT. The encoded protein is CASSPPSGRQGIDTQYF.

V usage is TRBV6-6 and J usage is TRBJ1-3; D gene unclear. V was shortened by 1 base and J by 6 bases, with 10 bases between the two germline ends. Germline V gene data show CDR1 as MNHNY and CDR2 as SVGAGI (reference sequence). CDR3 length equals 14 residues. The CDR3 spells CASSYFGVQNTIYF. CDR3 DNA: TGTGCCAGCAGTTACTTCGGGGTCCAAAACACCATATATTTT.

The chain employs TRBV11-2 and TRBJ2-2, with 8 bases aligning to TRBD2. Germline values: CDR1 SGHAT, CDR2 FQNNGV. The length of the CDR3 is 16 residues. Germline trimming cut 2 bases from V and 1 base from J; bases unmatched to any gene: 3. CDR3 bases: TGTGCCAGCAGCTTAACGGGGGGGTGGAACACCGGGGAGCTGTTTTTT. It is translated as CASSLTGGWNTGELFF.

CDR3 coding DNA: TGCGCCAGCAGCTTGGAGGCAACTAATGAAAAACTGTTTTTT. This gives the protein CASSLEATNEKLFF. The chain carries TRBV5-1 and TRBJ1-4; D gene ambiguous. The CDR3 runs to 14 residues. V gave up 0 bases and J gave up 0 bases, with 3 bases separating them. Germline CDR1 reads SGHRS; CDR2 reads YFSETQ.

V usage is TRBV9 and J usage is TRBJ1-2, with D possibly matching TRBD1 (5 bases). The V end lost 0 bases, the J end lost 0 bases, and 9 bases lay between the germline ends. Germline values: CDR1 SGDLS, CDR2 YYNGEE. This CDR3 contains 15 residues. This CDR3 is CASSVEGHPNYGYTF. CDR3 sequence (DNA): TGTGCCAGCAGCGTAGAAGGACACCCTAACTATGGCTACACCTTC. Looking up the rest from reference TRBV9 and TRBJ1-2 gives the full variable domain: DSGVTQTPKHLITATGQRVTLRCSPRSGDLSVYWYQQSLDQGLQFLIQYYNGEERAKGNILERFSAQQFPDLHSELNLSSLELGDSALYFCASSVEGHPNYGYTFGSGTRLTVV.

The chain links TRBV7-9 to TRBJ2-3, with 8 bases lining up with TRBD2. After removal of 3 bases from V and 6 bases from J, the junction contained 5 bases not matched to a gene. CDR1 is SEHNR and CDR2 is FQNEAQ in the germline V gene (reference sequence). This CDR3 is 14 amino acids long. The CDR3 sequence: CASSLGGRTDTQYF. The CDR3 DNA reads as TGTGCCAGCAGCTTGGGCGGGAGGACTGATACGCAGTATTTT.

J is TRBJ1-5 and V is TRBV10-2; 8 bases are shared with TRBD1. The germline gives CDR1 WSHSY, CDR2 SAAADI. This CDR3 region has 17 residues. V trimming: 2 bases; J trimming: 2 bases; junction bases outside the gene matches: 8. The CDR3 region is CASSEQGRGRGNQPQHF. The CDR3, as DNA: TGCGCCAGCAGTGAGCAGGGCAGGGGGCGAGGCAATCAGCCCCAGCATTTT.

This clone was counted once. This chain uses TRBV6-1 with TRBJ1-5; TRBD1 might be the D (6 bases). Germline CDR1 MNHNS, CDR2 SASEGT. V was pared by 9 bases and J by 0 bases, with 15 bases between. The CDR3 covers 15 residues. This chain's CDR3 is CASLRDTHSNQPQHF. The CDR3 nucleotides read TGTGCCAGTCTCCGGGACACCCATAGCAATCAGCCCCAGCATTTT.

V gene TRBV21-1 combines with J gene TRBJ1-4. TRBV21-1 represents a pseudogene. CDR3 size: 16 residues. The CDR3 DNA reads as TGTGCCAGCAGCAGTTCCGGGTTGATTGGGGATGAAAAACTGTTTTTT. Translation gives CASSSSGLIGDEKLFF.

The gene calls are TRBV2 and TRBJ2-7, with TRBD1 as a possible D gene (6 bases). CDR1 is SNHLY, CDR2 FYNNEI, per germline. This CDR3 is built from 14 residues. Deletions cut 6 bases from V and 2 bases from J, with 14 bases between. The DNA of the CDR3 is TGTGCCAGCAGGAAGACAGGCACTACCTACGAGCAGTACTTC. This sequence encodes CASRKTGTTYEQYF. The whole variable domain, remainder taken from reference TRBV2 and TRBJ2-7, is EPEVTQTPSHQVTQMGQEVILRCVPISNHLYFYWYRQILGQKVEFLVSFYNNEISEKSEIFDDQFSVERPDGSNFTLKIRSTKLEDSAMYFCASRKTGTTYEQYFGPGTRLTVT.

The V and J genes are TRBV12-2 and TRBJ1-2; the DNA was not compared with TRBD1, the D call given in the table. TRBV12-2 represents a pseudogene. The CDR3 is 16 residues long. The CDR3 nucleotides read TGTGCAAGTCGCTCACCGGGACAGAGAGCCCCCTGGGGCTACACCTTC. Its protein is CASRSPGQRAPWGYTF.

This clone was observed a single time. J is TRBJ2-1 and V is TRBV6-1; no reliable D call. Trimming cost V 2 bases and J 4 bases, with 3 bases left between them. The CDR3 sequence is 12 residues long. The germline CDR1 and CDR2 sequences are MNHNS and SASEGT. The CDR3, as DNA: TGTGCCAGCAGTGAACAGTACAATGAGCAGTTCTTC. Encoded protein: CASSEQYNEQFF.

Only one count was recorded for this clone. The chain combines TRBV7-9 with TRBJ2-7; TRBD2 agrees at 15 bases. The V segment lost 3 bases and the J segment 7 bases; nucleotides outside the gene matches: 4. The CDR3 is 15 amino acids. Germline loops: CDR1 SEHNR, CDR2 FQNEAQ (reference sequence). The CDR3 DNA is TGTGCCAGCAGCTTGGGACTAGCGGGGGGTTTTGAGCAGTACTTC. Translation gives CASSLGLAGGFEQYF. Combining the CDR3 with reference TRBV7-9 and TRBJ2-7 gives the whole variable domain DTGVSQNPRHKITKRGQNVTFRCDPISEHNRLYWYRQTLGQGPEFLTYFQNEAQLEKSRLLSDRFSAERPKGSFSTLEIQRTEQGDSAMYLCASSLGLAGGFEQYFGPGTRLTVT.

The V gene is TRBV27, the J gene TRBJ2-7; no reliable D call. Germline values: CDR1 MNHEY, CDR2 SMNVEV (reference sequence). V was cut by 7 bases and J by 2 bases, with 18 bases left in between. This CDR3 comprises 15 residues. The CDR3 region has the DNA TGTGCCAGCACTCTTAACGGGCAGCCCCCCTACGAGCAGTACTTC. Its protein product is CASTLNGQPPYEQYF.